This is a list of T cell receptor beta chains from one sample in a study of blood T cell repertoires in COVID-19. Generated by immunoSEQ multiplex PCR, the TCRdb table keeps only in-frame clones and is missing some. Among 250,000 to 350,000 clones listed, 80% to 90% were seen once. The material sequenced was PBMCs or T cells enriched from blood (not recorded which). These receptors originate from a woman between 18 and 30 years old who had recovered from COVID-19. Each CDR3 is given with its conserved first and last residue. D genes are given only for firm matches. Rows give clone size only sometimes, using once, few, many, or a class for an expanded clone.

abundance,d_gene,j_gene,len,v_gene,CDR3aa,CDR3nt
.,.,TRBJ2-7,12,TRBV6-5,CASHGQPYEQYF,TGTGCCAGCCATGGACAGCCCTACGAGCAGTACTTC
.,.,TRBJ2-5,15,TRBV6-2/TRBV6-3,CASSSQQAGQETQYF,TGTGCCAGCAGCTCCCAACAGGCGGGGCAAGAGACCCAGTACTTC
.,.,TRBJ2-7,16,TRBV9,CASSPTGSKGSYEQYF,TGTGCCAGCAGCCCCACCGGGAGCAAGGGCTCCTACGAGCAGTACTTC
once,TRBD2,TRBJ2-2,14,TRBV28,CASKRDEYTGELFF,TGTGCCAGCAAGCGGGATGAATACACCGGGGAGCTGTTTTTT
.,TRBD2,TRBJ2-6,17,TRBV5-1,CASSLMGLASGANVLTF,TGCGCCAGCAGCTTAATGGGACTAGCATCTGGGGCCAACGTCCTGACTTTC
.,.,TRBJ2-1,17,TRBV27,CASSRRPIDGTNNEQFF,TGTGCCAGCAGTCGCCGACCCATTGACGGAACTAACAATGAGCAGTTCTTC
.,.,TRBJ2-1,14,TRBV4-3,CASSQSNYYNEQFF,TGCGCCAGCAGCCAATCTAACTACTACAATGAGCAGTTCTTC
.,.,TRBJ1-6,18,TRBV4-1,CASSQISMVQGANSPLHF,TGCGCCAGCAGCCAAATCTCAATGGTACAGGGCGCGAATTCACCCCTCCACTTT
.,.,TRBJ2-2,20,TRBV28,CASSSERDPQTGVWAGELFF,TGTGCCAGCAGTTCCGAACGAGACCCCCAGACAGGAGTGTGGGCCGGGGAGCTGTTTTTT
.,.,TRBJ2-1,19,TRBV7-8,CASSLAPTGMAGRNNEQFF,TGTGCCAGCAGCTTAGCGCCCACTGGGATGGCGGGACGAAACAATGAGCAGTTCTTC
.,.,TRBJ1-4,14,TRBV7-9,CASSRQGGNEKLFF,TGTGCCAGCAGCCGCCAGGGAGGGAATGAAAAACTGTTTTTT
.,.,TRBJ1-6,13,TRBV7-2,CASSLAGYRALHF,TGTGCCAGCAGCTTAGCCGGTTACAGGGCCCTCCACTTT
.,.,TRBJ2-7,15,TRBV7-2,CASSLALDFRYEQYF,TGTGCCAGCAGCTTAGCGCTGGACTTTCGGTACGAGCAGTACTTC
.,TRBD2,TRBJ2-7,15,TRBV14,CASSLAGGRSYEQYF,TGTGCCAGCAGCCTAGCGGGCGGACGCTCCTACGAGCAGTACTTC
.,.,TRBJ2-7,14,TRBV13,CASTLLGGTYEQYF,TGTGCCAGCACCCTACTGGGGGGTACCTACGAGCAGTACTTC
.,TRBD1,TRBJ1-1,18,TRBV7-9,CASSSVGTGSYQDTEAFF,TGTGCCAGCAGCTCCGTCGGGACAGGGAGTTATCAGGACACTGAAGCTTTCTTT
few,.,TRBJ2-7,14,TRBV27,CASSLVWGPYEQYF,TGTGCCAGCAGTTTGGTTTGGGGCCCCTACGAGCAGTACTTC
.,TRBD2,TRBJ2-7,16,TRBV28,CASSLTGRAHSYEQYF,TGTGCCAGCAGTTTAACTGGGAGGGCCCACTCCTACGAGCAGTACTTC
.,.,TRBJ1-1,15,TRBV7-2,CASSLALQGSTEAFF,TGTGCCAGCAGCTTAGCGTTGCAGGGGAGCACTGAAGCTTTCTTT
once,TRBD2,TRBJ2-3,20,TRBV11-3,CASSPPGLAGGLPSTDTQYF,TGTGCCAGCAGCCCACCGGGACTAGCGGGGGGGCTACCTAGCACAGATACGCAGTATTTT
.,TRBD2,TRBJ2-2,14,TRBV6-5,CASGGSGNPGELFF,TGTGCCAGCGGAGGTAGCGGGAACCCCGGGGAGCTGTTTTTT
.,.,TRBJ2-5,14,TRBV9,CASSVDRTQETQYF,TGTGCCAGCAGCGTTGACAGGACCCAAGAGACCCAGTACTTC
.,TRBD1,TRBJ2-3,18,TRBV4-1,CASSQDLGQGPATDTQYF,TGCGCCAGCAGCCAAGACCTTGGACAGGGTCCTGCCACAGATACGCAGTATTTT
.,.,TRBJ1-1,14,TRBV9,CASSVGGGGTEAFF,TGTGCCAGCAGCGTAGGAGGTGGGGGGACTGAAGCTTTCTTT
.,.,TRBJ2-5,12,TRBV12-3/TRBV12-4,CASSQGPETQYF,TGTGCCAGCAGTCAGGGGCCCGAGACCCAGTACTTC
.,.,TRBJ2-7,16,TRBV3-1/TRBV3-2,CASSQDFSRTDYEQYF,TGTGCCAGCAGCCAAGATTTCTCCAGGACAGACTACGAGCAGTACTTC
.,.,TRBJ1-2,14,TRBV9,CASSTPTQNYGYTF,TGTGCCAGCAGCACCCCTACACAGAACTATGGCTACACCTTC
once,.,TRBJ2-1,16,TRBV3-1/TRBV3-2,CASGAERASSYNEQFF,TGTGCCAGCGGAGCGGAGCGGGCGAGCTCCTACAATGAGCAGTTCTTC
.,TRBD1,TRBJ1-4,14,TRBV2,CASRTGTGAEKLFF,TGTGCCAGCAGAACCGGGACAGGGGCCGAAAAACTGTTTTTT
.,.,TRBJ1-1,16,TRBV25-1,CASSGRRVQGRITAFF,TGTGCCAGCAGTGGCAGACGTGTACAGGGTCGGATAACGGCTTTCTTT
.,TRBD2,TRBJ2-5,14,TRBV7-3,CASSREAAEETQYF,TGTGCCAGCAGCCGGGAGGCGGCCGAAGAGACCCAGTACTTC
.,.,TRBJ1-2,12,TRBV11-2,CASSLVLPGYTF,TGTGCCAGCAGCTTAGTCCTCCCTGGCTACACCTTC
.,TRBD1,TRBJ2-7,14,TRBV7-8,CASNVDRGTYEQYF,TGTGCCAGCAACGTAGACAGGGGTACCTACGAGCAGTACTTC
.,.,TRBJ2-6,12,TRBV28,CASEAGANVLTF,TGTGCCAGCGAGGCTGGGGCCAACGTCCTGACTTTC
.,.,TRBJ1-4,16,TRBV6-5,CASSYAGAGTNEKLFF,TGTGCCAGCAGTTACGCAGGGGCGGGAACTAATGAAAAACTGTTTTTT
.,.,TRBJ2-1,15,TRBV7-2,CASSLSLAAYNEQFF,TGTGCCAGCAGCTTATCCCTGGCGGCCTACAATGAGCAGTTCTTC
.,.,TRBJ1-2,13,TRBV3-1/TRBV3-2,CASSIQPAYGYTF,TGTGCCAGCAGCATACAGCCGGCCTATGGCTACACCTTC
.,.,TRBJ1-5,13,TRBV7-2,CASSLSSNQPQHF,TGTGCCAGCAGCTTATCCTCGAATCAGCCCCAGCATTTT
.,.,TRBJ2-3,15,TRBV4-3,CASSQAGDRTDTQYF,TGCGCCAGCAGCCAAGCGGGGGACCGCACAGATACGCAGTATTTT
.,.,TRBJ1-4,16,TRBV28,CASSRAGQGFNEKLFF,TGTGCCAGCAGTCGCGCAGGACAAGGATTTAATGAAAAACTGTTTTTT
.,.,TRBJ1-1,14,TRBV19,CASSIRTGYTEAFF,TGTGCCAGTAGTATTAGAACAGGATACACTGAAGCTTTCTTT
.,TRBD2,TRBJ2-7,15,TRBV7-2,CASSTSGGSAYEQYF,TGTGCCAGTTCCACTAGCGGGGGTAGTGCCTACGAGCAGTACTTC
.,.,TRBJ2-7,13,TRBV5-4,CASSLDPDYEQYF,TGTGCCAGCAGCTTGGATCCAGACTACGAGCAGTACTTC
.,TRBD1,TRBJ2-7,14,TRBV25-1,CASRQTGFSYEQYF,TGTGCCAGCAGGCAGACAGGGTTCTCCTACGAGCAGTACTTC
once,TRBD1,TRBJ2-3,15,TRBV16,CASSPQTTGAQPPDF,TGTGCCAGCAGCCCGCAAACTACAGGGGCCCAACCGCCGGATTTT
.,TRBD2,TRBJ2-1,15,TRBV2,CASSLTSGSFNEQFF,TGTGCCAGCAGCTTGACTAGCGGGAGTTTCAATGAGCAGTTCTTC
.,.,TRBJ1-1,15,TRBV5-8,CASSLPGRLNTEAFF,TGTGCCAGCAGCTTACCAGGCCGTCTGAACACTGAAGCTTTCTTT
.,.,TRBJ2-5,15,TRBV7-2,CASSLVGGFQETQYF,TGTGCCAGCAGCTTAGTGGGGGGTTTCCAAGAGACCCAGTACTTC
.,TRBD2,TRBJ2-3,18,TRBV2,CATIQASGRGWAADTQYF,TGTGCCACCATACAGGCTAGCGGGAGGGGATGGGCGGCAGATACGCAGTATTTT
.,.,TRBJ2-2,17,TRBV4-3,CASSQDLGAGATGELFF,TGCGCCAGCAGCCAAGATCTGGGGGCGGGAGCGACCGGGGAGCTGTTTTTT
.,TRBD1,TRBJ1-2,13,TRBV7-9,CASSSTGLLGYTF,TGTGCCAGCAGCTCGACAGGGCTCCTGGGCTACACCTTC
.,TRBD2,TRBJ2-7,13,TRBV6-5,CASTGGLGLEQYF,TGTGCCAGCACGGGGGGGCTGGGGCTCGAGCAGTACTTC
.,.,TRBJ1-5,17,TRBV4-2,CASSQESREGPDQPQHF,TGTGCCAGCAGCCAAGAGTCCCGGGAGGGTCCAGATCAGCCCCAGCATTTT
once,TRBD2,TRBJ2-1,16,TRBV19,CASRPFGGVSYNEQFF,TGTGCCAGTAGGCCCTTCGGGGGGGTCTCCTACAATGAGCAGTTCTTC
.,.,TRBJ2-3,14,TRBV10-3,CAISEGQDTDTQYF,TGTGCCATCAGTGAGGGGCAGGACACAGATACGCAGTATTTT
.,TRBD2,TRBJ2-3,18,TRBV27,CASSLQLGLEGRTDTQYF,TGTGCCAGCAGTTTACAACTAGGACTAGAGGGTAGGACAGATACGCAGTATTTT
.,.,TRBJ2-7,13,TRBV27,CASSLSIPYEQYF,TGTGCCAGCAGTTTGAGCATCCCCTACGAGCAGTACTTC